This T cell receptor (beta chain) was retrieved from a study of blood T cell repertoires in COVID-19. In the study overall: Collection of acute and convalescent COVID-19 samples took place in the United States, Italy and Spain. Sample material is recorded as cDNA or gDNA derived from T cells, B-cell-depleted T cells, or PBMCs.

In the original workflow: Amplified reference gene primers provided the basis for estimating nucleated cell counts. Clones were sequenced by immunoSEQ multiplex PCR, and TCRdb holds only the in-frame ones, with some missing. That table gives V, J and clone size, and the DNA gave D and trimming. The sample holds roughly 460,000 clones, roughly 89% seen once. The CDR3 covers 15 residues. CDR1 MNHEY and CDR2 SVGAGI come from the germline V gene. Between the trimmed V and J ends, which lost 0 bases and 3 bases, there was a span of 12 bases. Followed over time, Seattle patients had been enrolled while infection was active.

The V and J genes are TRBV6-5 and TRBJ2-7; perhaps TRBD1 as D (6 bases). This clonotype was sampled from a man between 18 and 35 years old with COVID-19, enrolled during active disease. Sequenced: peripheral blood. In DNA form, the CDR3 reads TGTGCCAGCAGTTACTCGAACTCAGGGGACTACGAGCAGTACTTC. Translating it yields CASSYSNSGDYEQYF.